Listed here are 26 T cell receptor beta chains from one sample, sequenced in a study of T cell responses to AZD1222 COVID-19 vaccine (TCRdb year 2021). The sample's time point label is to be understood as: baseline before first vaccination. The receptor library was made with the immunoSEQ multiplex PCR assay. TCRdb provides this immuneACCESS table in a form limited to in-frame rearrangements. Some clones are lacking; in checked studies, under half of them reflect an unresolved V gene, and why the rest are absent is not known. Recorded for this sample are about 150,000 clones; almost 95% of them occurred a single time. Jointly, the top ten make up roughly 2.2% of the sample. This material consisted of peripheral blood, taken on day 0 of AZD1222 vaccination. Receptors were obtained from an adult in good health.

J is TRBJ1-1 and V is TRBV5-1; D is possibly TRBD1 (6 bases). V lost 0 bases to trimming and J lost 5 bases, with 11 bases between them. CDR3 length equals 14 residues. The germline V gene has CDR1 SGHRS and CDR2 YFSETQ. The CDR3 region is CASSLEGGRTEAFF. The CDR3 region has the DNA TGCGCCAGCAGCTTGGAGGGGGGGCGAACTGAAGCTTTCTTT.

This rearrangement joins TRBV3-1 (or the pseudogene TRBV3-2) to TRBJ2-3; D is ambiguous. Germline CDR1 LGHDT, CDR2 YNNKEL (reference sequence). V was clipped by 3 bases and J by 2 bases, with 3 bases between them. This CDR3 spans 12 amino acids. The CDR3 bases are TGTGCCAGCAGCCAGCTCACAGATACGCAGTATTTT. Translated, it gives CASSQLTDTQYF.

This chain uses TRBV9 with TRBJ2-7; 12 nucleotides agree with TRBD1. Germline CDR1 SGDLS, CDR2 YYNGEE. With 2 bases clipped from V and 7 bases from J, the junction kept 10 bases outside the gene matches. There are 16 residues in the CDR3. In DNA, the CDR3 is TGTGCCAGCAGCGTCGATGTGGGACAGGGGGCAGAAGAGCAGTACTTC. As protein: CASSVDVGQGAEEQYF.

This clone showed up just once. The chain carries TRBV6-5 and TRBJ1-5; a possible D gene is TRBD1 (6 bases). The germline CDR1 and CDR2 sequences are MNHEY and SVGAGI. V was cut by 11 bases and J by 2 bases, with 16 bases left in between. The CDR3 is made up of 14 amino acids. The CDR3 reads CAGSWGAGNQPQHF. Here the CDR3 DNA reads TGTGCCGGCTCATGGGGGGCCGGCAATCAGCCCCAGCATTTT.

This rearrangement joins TRBV7-6 to TRBJ1-2, with no clear D. The CDR3 is made up of 13 amino acids. Germline CDR1 is SGHVS and CDR2 is FNYEAQ. Trimming removed 5 bases from V and 6 bases from J, with 13 bases in between. CDR3 sequence reads: CASSRDRGNGYTF. Written as DNA, the CDR3 is TGTGCCAGCAGCAGAGACCGAGGAAATGGCTACACCTTC.

The CDR3 is CASSSDSYGYTF. Here the CDR3 DNA reads TGTGCCAGCAGCTCCGACAGCTATGGCTACACCTTC. The V call is TRBV6-6, the J call TRBJ1-2, with D possibly matching TRBD1 (5 bases). Germline V gives CDR1 MNHNY, CDR2 SVGAGI (reference sequence). The V and J ends lost 6 bases and 4 bases respectively, with 9 bases between them. The CDR3 loop spans 12 amino acids.

The chain uses TRBV12-5 and TRBJ2-1; the match to TRBD2 covers 10 bases. Germline V lookup: CDR1 LGHNT, CDR2 FRNRAP. With 3 bases clipped from V and 2 bases from J, the junction kept 25 bases outside the gene matches. This CDR3 has 23 residues. The CDR3 region has the DNA TGTGCTAGTGGTTTCGTGCCGGGGTTTGGAACTAGCGGGGACAGGAGGACCTACAATGAGCAGTTCTTC. It yields the protein CASGFVPGFGTSGDRRTYNEQFF.

The chain uses TRBV4-1 and TRBJ1-5; D is undetermined. The CDR3 totals 17 residues. V was cut by 0 bases and J by 0 bases, with 12 bases left in between. Germline CDR1 reads MGHRA; CDR2 reads YSYEKL. CDR3 in amino acids: CASSQEEGWGSNQPQHF. CDR3 DNA sequence: TGCGCCAGCAGCCAAGAGGAGGGCTGGGGTAGCAATCAGCCCCAGCATTTT.

The gene calls are TRBV4-3 and TRBJ2-1; D is undetermined. The CDR3 sequence is 16 residues long. Germline V CDR1 and CDR2: LGHNA, YSLEER. The germline V and J ends were trimmed by 0 bases and 0 bases, with 9 bases remaining between them. DNA of the CDR3: TGCGCCAGCAGCCAAGAAGTTCGAAGCTCCTACAATGAGCAGTTCTTC. Translation: CASSQEVRSSYNEQFF.

This chain's CDR3 is CASSLGSGRYNQPQHF. DNA of the CDR3: TGTGCCAGCAGCTTGGGGAGCGGGAGATACAATCAGCCCCAGCATTTT. This chain connects TRBV5-6 to TRBJ1-5, with D unclear. Trimming cost V 0 bases and J 3 bases, with 13 bases left between them. The CDR3 is 16 residues long. Germline CDR1 and CDR2: SGHDT and YYEEEE.

The V and J genes are TRBV2 and TRBJ1-4; 9 bases align to TRBD1. CDR3 size: 17 residues. CDR1 and CDR2 from the germline V gene are SNHLY and FYNNEI. V lost 6 bases to trimming and J lost 0 bases; unmatched junction nucleotides: 8. The CDR3 nucleotides are TGTGCCAGCAGCCTAACAGGGGGCCGTTCAACTAATGAAAAACTGTTTTTT. Translating it yields CASSLTGGRSTNEKLFF.

This rearrangement joins TRBV27 to TRBJ2-1, with a tentative D call TRBD1 (6 bases). Trimming removed 3 bases from V and 6 bases from J, with 15 bases in between. Germline V gene sequence: CDR1 MNHEY, CDR2 SMNVEV (reference sequence). The CDR3 extends over 15 amino acids. The CDR3 DNA follows: TGTGCCAGCAGTTTGCGGCAGGGGCTGCCCAATGAGCAGTTCTTC. Residues: CASSLRQGLPNEQFF.

V and J are TRBV6-5 and TRBJ1-4; D possibly corresponds to TRBD1 (5 bases). The CDR3 covers 15 residues. Germline CDR1 is MNHEY and CDR2 is SVGAGI. V was pared by 6 bases and J by 5 bases, with 16 bases between. CDR3 residues: CASRTTVRANEKLFF. DNA for the CDR3: TGTGCCAGCAGGACGACAGTTCGGGCGAATGAAAAACTGTTTTTT.

The J gene is TRBJ2-2, the V gene TRBV3-1 (or the pseudogene TRBV3-2); 7 bases line up with TRBD1. V was clipped by 3 bases and J by 5 bases; unmatched bases: 3. Germline V gene lookup returns CDR1 LGHDT and CDR2 YNNKEL (reference sequence). The CDR3 is made up of 14 amino acids. The CDR3 spells CASSHRRGTGELFF. CDR3 coding DNA: TGTGCCAGCAGCCACCGCAGGGGGACCGGGGAGCTGTTTTTT.

The chain carries TRBV27 and TRBJ2-4; perhaps TRBD2 as D (6 bases). Germline CDR1 is MNHEY and CDR2 is SMNVEV (reference sequence). The CDR3 is 16 residues long. V was trimmed by 3 bases and J by 9 bases, leaving 21 bases between them. CDR3 in amino acids: CASSFRSGSGLSIQYF. The DNA of the CDR3 is TGTGCCAGCAGTTTTAGATCAGGGAGCGGGCTAAGCATTCAGTACTTC.

The genes are TRBV30 and TRBJ1-1; TRBD1 matches at 7 bases. Germline loops: CDR1 GTSNPN, CDR2 SVGIG (reference sequence). The V segment lost 7 bases and the J segment 3 bases; nucleotides outside the gene matches: 8. This CDR3 contains 13 residues. The chain's CDR3 is CAYLRGQYTEAFF. CDR3 sequence (DNA): TGTGCCTACCTCCGGGGACAGTACACTGAAGCTTTCTTT.

This clone was recorded a few times. J is TRBJ2-3 and V is TRBV11-3, with 14 positions matching TRBD2. The ends lost 4 bases at V and 0 bases at J; junction bases unmatched: 3. This CDR3 is 17 amino acids long. Germline assignment: CDR1 SGHNT and CDR2 YENEEA. DNA of the CDR3: TGTGCCAGCAGCTCCTGGACTAGCGGGGGGAGCACAGATACGCAGTATTTT. It codes for CASSSWTSGGSTDTQYF.

The chain has TRBV20-1 and TRBJ1-1; a weak D match, TRBD1 (5 bases). Trimming removed 3 bases from V and 2 bases from J, with 13 bases in between. The germline gives CDR1 DFQATT, CDR2 SNEGSKA (reference sequence). The CDR3 sequence is 14 residues long. In nucleotides, the CDR3 is TGCAGTGCTAGTTTGGGACCTCAAAACACTGAAGCTTTCTTT. Translating gives CSASLGPQNTEAFF.

This chain links TRBV27 with TRBJ1-2; a weak D match, TRBD1 (5 bases). Trimming took off 3 bases at V and 7 bases at J, with 21 bases between the two ends. Germline CDR1 is MNHEY and CDR2 is SMNVEV (reference sequence). This CDR3 contains 16 residues. The CDR3 DNA sequence: TGTGCCAGCAGTTTTTTTGGGGGAACACCTGCGGGTGGCTACACCTTC. Amino acid sequence: CASSFFGGTPAGGYTF.

The chain links TRBV13 to TRBJ1-2; the D is unclear. Germline V gives CDR1 PRHDT, CDR2 FYEKMQ (reference sequence). CDR3 length: 15 amino acids. V lost 0 bases and J lost 4, with 12 bases in between. The CDR3 bases are TGTGCCAGCAGCTTAGGCCTAAAGGGCCCCTATGGCTACACCTTC. Translated: CASSLGLKGPYGYTF.

J is TRBJ2-3 and V is TRBV7-9; TRBD1 might be the D (5 bases). V lost 5 bases and J lost 0, with 12 bases in between. The CDR3 runs to 15 residues. The V gene's germline CDR1 is SEHNR and CDR2 FQNEAQ (reference sequence). CDR3 DNA: TGTGCCAGCAGCCTCAGGGAAGCGAGCACAGATACGCAGTATTTT. Translating gives CASSLREASTDTQYF.

The rearrangement links TRBV19 to TRBJ2-5; possibly TRBD1 for D (6 bases). The germline CDR1 and CDR2 sequences are LNHDA and SQIVND (reference sequence). V lost 10 bases and J lost 1, with 19 bases in between. This CDR3 is 15 amino acids long. This chain's CDR3 is CATSQPGHSQETQYF. In DNA, the CDR3 is TGTGCCACCAGTCAACCGGGACACTCCCAAGAGACCCAGTACTTC.

Only one count was recorded for this clone. The chain combines TRBV11-1 with TRBJ2-2; 7 bases align to TRBD1. The length of the CDR3 is 16 residues. The V gene end was trimmed by 1 base and the J gene end by 0 bases; junction bases not matched to a gene: 2. CDR1 is SGHAT and CDR2 is FQDESV in the germline V gene (reference sequence). The CDR3 loop reads CASSLERGPNTGELFF. In DNA, the CDR3 is TGTGCCAGCAGCTTAGAAAGGGGGCCGAACACCGGGGAGCTGTTTTTT. Full variable domain (rest looked up from reference TRBV11-1 and TRBJ2-2): EAEVAQSPRYKITEKSQAVAFWCDPISGHATLYWYRQILGQGPELLVQFQDESVVDDSQLPKDRFSAERLKGVDSTLKIQPAELGDSAMYLCASSLERGPNTGELFFGEGSRLTVL.

V and J are TRBV4-1 and TRBJ2-1; 10 nucleotides match TRBD2. The CDR3 contains 17 residues. After removal of 0 bases from V and 8 bases from J, the junction contained 10 bases not matched to a gene. CDR1 and CDR2 from the germline V gene are MGHRA and YSYEKL. In nucleotides, the CDR3 is TGCGCCAGCAGCCAAGATCCCCCAGCGGGAGGGAGGGATGAGCAGTTCTTC. Its translation is CASSQDPPAGGRDEQFF.

The chain is built from TRBV5-6 and TRBJ2-4, with D unresolved. Trimming pared 0 bases from V and 3 bases from J, leaving 10 bases between. CDR3 length: 15 amino acids. Germline V gives CDR1 SGHDT, CDR2 YYEEEE. The CDR3 bases are TGTGCCAGCAGCTTGGCCGGGTTTGACAAAAACATTCAGTACTTC. This gives the protein CASSLAGFDKNIQYF.

The V and J genes are TRBV4-1 and TRBJ1-1; maybe TRBD1 (5 bases). There are 16 residues in the CDR3. V lost 0 bases to trimming and J lost 1 base, with 12 bases between them. Germline CDR1 is MGHRA and CDR2 is YSYEKL. CDR3 nucleotides: TGCGCCAGCAGCCAAGATCAAAAAGGGACGAACACTGAAGCTTTCTTT. Protein sequence: CASSQDQKGTNTEAFF.